The table lists the clone carrying this T cell receptor (beta chain) with a count of one. A read error may account for a junction end that differs from germline. No cell sorting was done before RNA was extracted from the tissue. More than 3 cm separated this lung sample from the edge of the tumor. Germline CDR1 is MNHEY and CDR2 is SVGAGI. The CDR3 is 17 amino acids. This specimen belongs to a study of tumor and adjacent non-tumor tissue in lung cancer. A modified ARM-PCR protocol with three rounds of nested PCR amplified TCRbeta. Each CDR3 protein gets one entry after TCRdb re-called the multiplex PCR reads with MiXCR. The top ten clones hold roughly a third of a sample with tens of thousands of distinct CDR3 sequences, more than 55% of them seen once.

The chain links TRBV6-5 to TRBJ2-2; 9 nucleotides align to TRBD1. Sequencing used distant non-tumor lung tissue. The TCR originated in an older man with non-small cell lung cancer. The CDR3 region is CANRFFGTGMYAGELFF. DNA of the CDR3: TGTGCCAACAGATTTTTCGGGACAGGGATGTACGCCGGAGAGCTGTTTTTT.